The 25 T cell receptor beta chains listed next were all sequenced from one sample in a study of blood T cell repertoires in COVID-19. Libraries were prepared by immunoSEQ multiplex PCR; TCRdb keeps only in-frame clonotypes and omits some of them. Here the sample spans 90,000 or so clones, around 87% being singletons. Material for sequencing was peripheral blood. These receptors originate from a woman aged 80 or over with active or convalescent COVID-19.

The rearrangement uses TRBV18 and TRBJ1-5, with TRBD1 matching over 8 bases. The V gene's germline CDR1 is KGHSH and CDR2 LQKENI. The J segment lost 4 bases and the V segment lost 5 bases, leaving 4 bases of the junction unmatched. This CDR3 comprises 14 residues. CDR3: CASSGTGPNQPQHF. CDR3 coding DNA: TGTGCCAGCTCAGGGACAGGCCCAAATCAGCCCCAGCATTTT.

The chain's CDR3 is CASSSTSGGGEQFF. CDR3 in DNA: TGTGCCAGCTCATCTACTAGCGGAGGGGGGGAGCAGTTCTTC. The V gene is TRBV18, the J gene TRBJ2-1; 8 nucleotides agree with TRBD2. Germline CDR1 is KGHSH and CDR2 is LQKENI. The junction had 10 bases not matched to a gene; V was cut back by 5 bases and J by 10 bases. The CDR3 covers 14 residues.

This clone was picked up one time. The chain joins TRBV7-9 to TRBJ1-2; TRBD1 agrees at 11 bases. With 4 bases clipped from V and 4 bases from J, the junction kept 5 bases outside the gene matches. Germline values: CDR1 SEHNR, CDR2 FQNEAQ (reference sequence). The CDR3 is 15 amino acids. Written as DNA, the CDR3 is TGTGCCAGCAGCTGGAGGACAGGGGGCGTCTATGGCTACACCTTC. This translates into CASSWRTGGVYGYTF.

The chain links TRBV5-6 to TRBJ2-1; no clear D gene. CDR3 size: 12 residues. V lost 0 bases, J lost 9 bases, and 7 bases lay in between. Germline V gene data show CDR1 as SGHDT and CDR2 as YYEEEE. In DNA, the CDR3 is TGTGCCAGCAGCTTGGACTCGTTTGAGCAGTTCTTC. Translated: CASSLDSFEQFF.

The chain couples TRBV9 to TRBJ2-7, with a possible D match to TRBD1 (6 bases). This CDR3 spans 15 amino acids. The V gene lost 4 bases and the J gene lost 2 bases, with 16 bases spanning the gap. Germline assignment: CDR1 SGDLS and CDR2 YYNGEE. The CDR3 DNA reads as TGTGCCAGCAGCCTAAGATCAGGGGTGGCCTACGAGCAGTACTTC. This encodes CASSLRSGVAYEQYF.

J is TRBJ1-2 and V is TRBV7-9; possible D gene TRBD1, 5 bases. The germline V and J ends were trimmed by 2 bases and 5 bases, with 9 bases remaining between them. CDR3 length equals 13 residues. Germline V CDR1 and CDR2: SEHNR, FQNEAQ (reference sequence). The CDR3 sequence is CASSLPDKYGYTF. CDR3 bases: TGTGCCAGCAGCTTACCGGACAAATATGGCTACACCTTC.

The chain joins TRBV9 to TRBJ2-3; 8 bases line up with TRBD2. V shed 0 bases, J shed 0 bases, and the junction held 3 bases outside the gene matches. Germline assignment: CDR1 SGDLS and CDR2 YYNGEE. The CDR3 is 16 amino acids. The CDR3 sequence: CASSVDSSGSTDTQYF. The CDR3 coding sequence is TGTGCCAGCAGCGTAGATTCTAGCGGGAGCACAGATACGCAGTATTTT.

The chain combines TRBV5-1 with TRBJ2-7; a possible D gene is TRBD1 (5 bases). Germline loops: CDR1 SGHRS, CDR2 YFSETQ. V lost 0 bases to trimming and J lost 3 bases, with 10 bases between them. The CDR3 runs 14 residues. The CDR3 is CASSLEPRVYEQYF. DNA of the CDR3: TGCGCCAGCAGCTTGGAACCCAGGGTCTACGAGCAGTACTTC.

The CDR3 here is CASSWGRGVNTEAFF. For the CDR3, the DNA is TGCGCCAGCAGCTGGGGGCGAGGCGTGAACACTGAAGCTTTCTTT. The chain is built from TRBV5-1 and TRBJ1-1; weak D call: TRBD1 (6 bases). The CDR3 sequence is 15 residues long. Germline CDR1 and CDR2: SGHRS and YFSETQ. The germline V and J ends were trimmed by 3 bases and 0 bases, with 12 bases remaining between them.

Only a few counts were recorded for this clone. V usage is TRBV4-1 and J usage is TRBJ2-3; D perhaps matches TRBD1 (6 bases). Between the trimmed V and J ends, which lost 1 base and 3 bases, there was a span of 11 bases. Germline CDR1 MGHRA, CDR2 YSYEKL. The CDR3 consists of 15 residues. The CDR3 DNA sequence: TGCGCCAGCAGCCAAGTATATAGGGGGACAGATACGCAGTATTTT. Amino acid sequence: CASSQVYRGTDTQYF.

The CDR3 loop reads CASSLDRGMNTEAFF. For the CDR3, the DNA is TGCGCCAGCAGCTTGGACAGGGGAATGAACACTGAAGCTTTCTTT. J is TRBJ1-1 and V is TRBV5-1; 7 nucleotides match TRBD1. This CDR3 region has 15 residues. CDR1 and CDR2 (germline): SGHRS, YFSETQ. Trimming removed 0 bases from V and 0 bases from J; junction bases left unmatched: 2.

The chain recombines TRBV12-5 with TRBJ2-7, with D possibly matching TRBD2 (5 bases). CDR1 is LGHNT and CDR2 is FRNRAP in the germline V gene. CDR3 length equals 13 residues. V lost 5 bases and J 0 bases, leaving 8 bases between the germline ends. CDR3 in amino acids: CASGKGSSYEQYF. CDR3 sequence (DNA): TGTGCTAGTGGTAAAGGGAGCTCCTACGAGCAGTACTTC.

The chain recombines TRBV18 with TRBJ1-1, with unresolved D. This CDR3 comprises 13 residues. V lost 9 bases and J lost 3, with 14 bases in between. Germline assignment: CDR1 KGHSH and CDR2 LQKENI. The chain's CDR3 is CASSEQVDTEAFF. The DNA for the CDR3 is TGTGCCAGTTCAGAACAAGTGGACACTGAAGCTTTCTTT.

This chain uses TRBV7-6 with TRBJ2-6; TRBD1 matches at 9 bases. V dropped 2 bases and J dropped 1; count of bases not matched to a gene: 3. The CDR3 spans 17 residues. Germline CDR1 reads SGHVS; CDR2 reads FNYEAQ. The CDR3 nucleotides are TGTGCCAGCAGCTTATTCGGGACAGGGTCTGGGGCCAACGTCCTGACTTTC. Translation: CASSLFGTGSGANVLTF.

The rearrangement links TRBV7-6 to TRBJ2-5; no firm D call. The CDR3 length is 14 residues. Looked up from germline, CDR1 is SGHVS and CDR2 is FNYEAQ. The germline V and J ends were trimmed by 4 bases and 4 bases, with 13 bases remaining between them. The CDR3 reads CASSSSPGGETQYF. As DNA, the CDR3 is TGTGCCAGCAGCTCCTCTCCCGGTGGAGAGACCCAGTACTTC.

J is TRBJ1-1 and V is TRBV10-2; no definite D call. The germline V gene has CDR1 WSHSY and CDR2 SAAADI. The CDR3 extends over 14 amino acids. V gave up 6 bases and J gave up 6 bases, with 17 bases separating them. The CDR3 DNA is TGCGCCAGCAGGTTCCAGACTTCTGGGTCTGAAGCTTTCTTT. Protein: CASRFQTSGSEAFF.

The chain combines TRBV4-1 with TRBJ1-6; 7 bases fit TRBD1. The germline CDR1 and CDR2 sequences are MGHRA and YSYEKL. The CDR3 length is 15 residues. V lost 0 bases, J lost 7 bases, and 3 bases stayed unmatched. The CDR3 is CASSQEGQWNSPLHF. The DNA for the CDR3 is TGCGCCAGCAGCCAAGAGGGACAGTGGAATTCACCCCTCCACTTT.

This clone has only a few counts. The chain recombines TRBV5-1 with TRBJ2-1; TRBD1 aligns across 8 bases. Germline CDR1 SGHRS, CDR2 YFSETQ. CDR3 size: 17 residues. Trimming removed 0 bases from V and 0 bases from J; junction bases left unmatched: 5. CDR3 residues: CASSLAEGQVSYNEQFF. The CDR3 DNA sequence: TGCGCCAGCAGCTTGGCTGAGGGACAGGTCTCCTACAATGAGCAGTTCTTC.

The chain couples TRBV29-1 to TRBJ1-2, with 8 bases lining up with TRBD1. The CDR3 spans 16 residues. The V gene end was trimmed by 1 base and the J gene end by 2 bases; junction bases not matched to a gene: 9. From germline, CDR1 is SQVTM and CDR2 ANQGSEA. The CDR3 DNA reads TGCAGCGTTGAAGTTCCACCCCGGACAGGGAACTATGGCTACACCTTC. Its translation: CSVEVPPRTGNYGYTF.

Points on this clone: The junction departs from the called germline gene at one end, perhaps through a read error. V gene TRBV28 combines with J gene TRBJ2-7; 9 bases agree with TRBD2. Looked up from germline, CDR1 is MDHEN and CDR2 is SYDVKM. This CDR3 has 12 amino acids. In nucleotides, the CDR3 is TGTGCCAGCAGTCCTTTGGGACTAGCAATAACCTTC. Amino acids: CASSPLGLAITF.

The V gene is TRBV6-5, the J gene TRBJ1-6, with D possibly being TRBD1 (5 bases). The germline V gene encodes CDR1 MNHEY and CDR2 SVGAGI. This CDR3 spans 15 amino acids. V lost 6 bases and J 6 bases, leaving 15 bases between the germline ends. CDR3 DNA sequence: TGTGCCAGCAGCCCAACCAGGGCTCCTAATTCACCCCTCCACTTT. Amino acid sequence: CASSPTRAPNSPLHF.

CDR3 protein: CASSARSSTYNEQFF. The CDR3 coding sequence is TGCGCCAGCAGCGCCCGATCATCTACCTACAATGAGCAGTTCTTC. This chain uses TRBV5-1 with TRBJ2-1; the D is unclear. Germline V lookup: CDR1 SGHRS, CDR2 YFSETQ. The V and J ends lost 4 bases and 2 bases respectively, with 13 bases between them. CDR3 size: 15 residues.

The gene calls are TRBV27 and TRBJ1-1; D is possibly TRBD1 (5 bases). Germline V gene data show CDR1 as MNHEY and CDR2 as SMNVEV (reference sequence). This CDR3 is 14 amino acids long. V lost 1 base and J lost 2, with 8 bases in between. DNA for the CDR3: TGTGCCAGCAGTTTATTTGGGGCCAACACTGAAGCTTTCTTT. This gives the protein CASSLFGANTEAFF.

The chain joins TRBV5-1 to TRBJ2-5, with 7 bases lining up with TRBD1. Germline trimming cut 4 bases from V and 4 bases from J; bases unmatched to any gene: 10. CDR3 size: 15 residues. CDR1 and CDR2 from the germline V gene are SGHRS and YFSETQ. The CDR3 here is CASSKVQGDRETQYF. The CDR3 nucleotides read TGCGCCAGCAGCAAAGTCCAGGGGGATCGAGAGACCCAGTACTTC.

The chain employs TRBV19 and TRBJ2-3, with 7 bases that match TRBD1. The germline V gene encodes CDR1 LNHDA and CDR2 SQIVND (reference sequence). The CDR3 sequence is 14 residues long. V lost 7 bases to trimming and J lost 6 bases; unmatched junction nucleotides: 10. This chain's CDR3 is CASTQQGLEDTQYF. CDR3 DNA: TGTGCCAGTACCCAACAGGGGTTGGAGGATACGCAGTATTTT.